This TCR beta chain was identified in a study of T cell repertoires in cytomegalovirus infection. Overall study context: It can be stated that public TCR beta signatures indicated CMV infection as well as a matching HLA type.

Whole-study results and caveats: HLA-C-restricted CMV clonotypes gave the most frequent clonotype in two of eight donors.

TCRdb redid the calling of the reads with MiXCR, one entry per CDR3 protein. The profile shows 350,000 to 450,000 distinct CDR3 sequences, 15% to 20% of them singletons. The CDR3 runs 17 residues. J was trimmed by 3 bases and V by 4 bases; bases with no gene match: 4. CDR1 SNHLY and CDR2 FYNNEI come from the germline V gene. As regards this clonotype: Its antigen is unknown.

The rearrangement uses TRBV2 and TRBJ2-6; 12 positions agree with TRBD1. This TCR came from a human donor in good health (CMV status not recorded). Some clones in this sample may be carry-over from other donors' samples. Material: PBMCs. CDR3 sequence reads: CASSGGQGAFGANVLTF. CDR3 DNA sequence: TGTGCCAGCAGTGGGGGACAGGGGGCGTTTGGGGCCAACGTCCTGACTTTC.